The 14 T cell receptor beta chains below were found in one sample sequenced in a study of T cells in localized non-small cell lung cancer. The repertoire was sequenced with immunoSEQ multiplex PCR; TCRdb's copy has only in-frame clones and lacks some. The table has 70,000 to 85,000 clones, roughly 84% seen once; the top ten hold 1.3%. This specimen was peripheral blood, taken before any cancer treatment. These receptors came from a female donor over 55 with stage I lung adenocarcinoma.

The chain links TRBV7-7 to TRBJ2-5; 9 positions agree with TRBD1. The ends lost 8 bases at V and 4 bases at J; junction bases unmatched: 11. CDR1 and CDR2 (germline): SSHAT, FNYEAQ (reference sequence). CDR3 size: 15 residues. CDR3 in DNA: TGTGCCAGCGGCATGGGACAGGGAGTTCGAGAGACCCAGTACTTC. This sequence encodes CASGMGQGVRETQYF.

The V gene is TRBV5-1, the J gene TRBJ1-1; 12 bases align to TRBD1. With 1 base clipped from V and 1 base from J, the junction kept 17 bases outside the gene matches. Germline V gene data show CDR1 as SGHRS and CDR2 as YFSETQ. This CDR3 contains 21 residues. The CDR3 spells CASSLFPSSRDRGQGNTEAFF. In DNA, the CDR3 is TGCGCCAGCAGCTTGTTTCCTTCCTCAAGGGACAGGGGGCAGGGGAACACTGAAGCTTTCTTT.

The chain couples TRBV19 to TRBJ1-2; 9 nucleotides match TRBD1. The trim removed 5 bases at V and 6 bases at J, leaving 4 bases unmatched. CDR1 is LNHDA and CDR2 is SQIVND in the germline V gene (reference sequence). The CDR3 length is 13 residues. The CDR3 coding sequence is TGTGCCAGTAGTCCTGGACAGGGGAATGGCTACACCTTC. Its protein product is CASSPGQGNGYTF. Supplemented by reference TRBV19 and TRBJ1-2, the full variable domain reads DGGITQSPKYLFRKEGQNVTLSCEQNLNHDAMYWYRQDPGQGLRLIYYSQIVNDFQKGDIAEGYSVSREKKESFPLTVTSAQKNPTAFYLCASSPGQGNGYTFGSGTRLTVV.

The V and J genes are TRBV10-3 and TRBJ2-5; the D gene is possibly TRBD2 (6 bases). The V gene's germline CDR1 is ENHRY and CDR2 SYGVKD. This CDR3 region has 15 residues. The V gene lost 6 bases and the J gene lost 0 bases, with 14 bases spanning the gap. CDR3 sequence (DNA): TGTGCCATCAGCGGCGGGATACATAACCAAGAGACCCAGTACTTC. Encoded protein: CAISGGIHNQETQYF.

The gene calls are TRBV9 and TRBJ2-1; weak D call: TRBD1 (6 bases). The germline gives CDR1 SGDLS, CDR2 YYNGEE. The CDR3 contains 15 residues. Trimming cost V 4 bases and J 6 bases, with 17 bases left between them. The CDR3 loop is CASSPPQGQVNEQFF. CDR3 nucleotide sequence: TGTGCCAGCAGCCCCCCCCAGGGGCAGGTCAATGAGCAGTTCTTC.

The CDR3 sequence: CASSETSGRFAGELFF. The CDR3 DNA follows: TGTGCCAGCAGCGAGACTAGCGGGAGATTCGCCGGGGAGCTGTTTTTT. This rearrangement joins TRBV9 to TRBJ2-2; 12 positions match TRBD2. J was trimmed by 6 bases and V by 3 bases; bases with no gene match: 6. CDR3 size: 16 residues. Germline V lookup: CDR1 SGDLS, CDR2 YYNGEE.

The chain uses TRBV7-2 and TRBJ1-5; 9 bases are shared with TRBD1. Germline loops: CDR1 SGHTA, CDR2 FQGNSA. V shed 2 bases, J shed 7 bases, and the junction held 3 bases outside the gene matches. The CDR3 sequence is 14 residues long. CDR3 nucleotides: TGTGCCAGCAGCTTAACAGGGGGCGGGCAGCCCCAGCATTTT. Its protein is CASSLTGGGQPQHF.

The chain is built from TRBV11-1 and TRBJ2-4; 10 bases line up with TRBD1. V was clipped by 6 bases and J by 8 bases; unmatched bases: 13. The CDR3 has 16 residues. The germline CDR1 and CDR2 sequences are SGHAT and FQDESV (reference sequence). CDR3 nucleotides: TGTGCCAGCAGTCCCAAGACAGGACAGGGGGAGGACATTCAGTACTTC. Translated, it gives CASSPKTGQGEDIQYF. The full variable domain, in which reference TRBV11-1 and TRBJ2-4 provide the parts outside the CDR3, is EAEVAQSPRYKITEKSQAVAFWCDPISGHATLYWYRQILGQGPELLVQFQDESVVDDSQLPKDRFSAERLKGVDSTLKIQPAELGDSAMYLCASSPKTGQGEDIQYFGAGTRLSVL.

The genes are TRBV4-1 and TRBJ2-1, with 9 bases that match TRBD2. The trim removed 0 bases at V and 5 bases at J, leaving 2 bases unmatched. Germline CDR1 is MGHRA and CDR2 is YSYEKL. This CDR3 spans 15 amino acids. The CDR3 reads CASSQDSGGDNEQFF. CDR3 nucleotide sequence: TGCGCCAGCAGCCAAGATAGCGGGGGAGACAATGAGCAGTTCTTC.

V usage is TRBV11-3 and J usage is TRBJ2-2; 11 bases are shared with TRBD1. Looked up from germline, CDR1 is SGHNT and CDR2 is YENEEA. The CDR3 loop spans 13 amino acids. The J segment lost 4 bases and the V segment lost 10 bases, leaving 2 bases of the junction unmatched. DNA for the CDR3: TGTGCCACCGGGACAGGGGGCACCGGGGAGCTGTTTTTT. Translating it yields CATGTGGTGELFF.

The rearrangement uses TRBV5-6 and TRBJ1-2; TRBD1 aligns across 7 bases. V trimming: 4 bases; J trimming: 4 bases; junction bases outside the gene matches: 7. The CDR3 is made up of 14 amino acids. Germline-derived CDR1 and CDR2 are SGHDT and YYEEEE. The CDR3 protein is CASSAKTGSYGYTF. DNA of the CDR3: TGTGCCAGCAGCGCGAAGACAGGGAGCTATGGCTACACCTTC.

With respect to this clone: Relative to the germline gene, one junction end is altered; a read error may explain this. The gene calls are TRBV19 and TRBJ1-1, with D tentatively TRBD1 (5 bases). Germline V CDR1 and CDR2: LNHDA, SQIVND (reference sequence). The CDR3 is made up of 16 amino acids. CDR3 nucleotides: TGTGCCAGTACTATACTTCAGGGTAATAAGAACACTGAAGCTTTCTTT. Protein: CASTILQGNKNTEAFF.

The chain employs TRBV28 and TRBJ1-5, with D hard to call. The CDR3 runs to 12 residues. Germline assignment: CDR1 MDHEN and CDR2 SYDVKM. V lost 9 bases, J lost 2 bases, and 8 bases lay in between. CDR3 sequence: CASASGNQPQHF. CDR3 sequence (DNA): TGTGCCAGTGCCTCAGGCAATCAGCCCCAGCATTTT. Using reference TRBV28 and TRBJ1-5 for the parts outside the CDR3, the full variable domain is DVKVTQSSRYLVKRTGEKVFLECVQDMDHENMFWYRQDPGLGLRLIYFSYDVKMKEKGDIPEGYSVSREKKERFSLILESASTNQTSMYLCASASGNQPQHFGDGTRLSIL.

The chain links TRBV11-2 to TRBJ1-2; 8 bases align to TRBD1. The junction had 14 bases not matched to a gene; V was cut back by 3 bases and J by 11 bases. Germline V gives CDR1 SGHAT, CDR2 FQNNGV. The CDR3 has 15 amino acids. Here the CDR3 DNA reads TGTGCCAGCAGCTTTATAACAAGAGGACAGGGAGAGTACACCTTC. Amino acid sequence: CASSFITRGQGEYTF.